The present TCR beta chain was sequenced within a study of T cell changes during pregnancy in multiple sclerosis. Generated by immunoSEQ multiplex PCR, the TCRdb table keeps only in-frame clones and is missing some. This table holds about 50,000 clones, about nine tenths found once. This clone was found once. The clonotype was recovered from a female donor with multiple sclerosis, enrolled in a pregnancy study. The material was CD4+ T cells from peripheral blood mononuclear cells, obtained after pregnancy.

The CDR3 is CAISGDSMSYGYTF. CDR3 DNA sequence: TGTGCCATCAGTGGGGACAGCATGTCCTATGGCTACACCTTC. The V and J genes are TRBV10-3 and TRBJ1-2; the match to TRBD1 covers 7 bases. The junction had 6 bases not matched to a gene; V was cut back by 4 bases and J by 4 bases. This CDR3 contains 14 residues. Germline loops: CDR1 ENHRY, CDR2 SYGVKD.